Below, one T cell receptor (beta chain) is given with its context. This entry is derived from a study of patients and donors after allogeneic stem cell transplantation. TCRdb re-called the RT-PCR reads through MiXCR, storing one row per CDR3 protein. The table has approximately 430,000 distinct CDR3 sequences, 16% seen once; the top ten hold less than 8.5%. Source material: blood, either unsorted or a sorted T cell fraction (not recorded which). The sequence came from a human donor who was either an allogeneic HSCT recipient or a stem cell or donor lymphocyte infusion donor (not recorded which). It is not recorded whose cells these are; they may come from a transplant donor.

The CDR3: CASRTWGETQYF. In nucleotides, the CDR3 is TGCGCCAGCAGAACGTGGGGAGAGACCCAGTACTTC. The chain links TRBV5-1 to TRBJ2-5; D is unclear. This CDR3 is 12 amino acids long. Trimming pared 5 bases from V and 4 bases from J, leaving 9 bases between. CDR1 and CDR2 (germline): SGHRS, YFSETQ.